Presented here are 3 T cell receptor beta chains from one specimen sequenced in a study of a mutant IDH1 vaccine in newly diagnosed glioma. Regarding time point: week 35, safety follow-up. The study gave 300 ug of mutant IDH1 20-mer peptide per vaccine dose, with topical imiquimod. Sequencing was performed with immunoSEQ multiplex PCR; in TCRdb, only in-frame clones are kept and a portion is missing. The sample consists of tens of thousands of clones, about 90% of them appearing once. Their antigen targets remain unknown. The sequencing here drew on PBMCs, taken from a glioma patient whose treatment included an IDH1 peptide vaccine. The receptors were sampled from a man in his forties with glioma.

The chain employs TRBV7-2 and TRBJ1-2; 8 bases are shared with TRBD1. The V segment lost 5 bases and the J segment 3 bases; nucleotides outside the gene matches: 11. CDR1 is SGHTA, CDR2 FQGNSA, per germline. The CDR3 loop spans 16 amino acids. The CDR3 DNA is TGTGCCAGCAGCCGACCGCTACAGGGGGGGGACTATGGCTACACCTTC. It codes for CASSRPLQGGDYGYTF.

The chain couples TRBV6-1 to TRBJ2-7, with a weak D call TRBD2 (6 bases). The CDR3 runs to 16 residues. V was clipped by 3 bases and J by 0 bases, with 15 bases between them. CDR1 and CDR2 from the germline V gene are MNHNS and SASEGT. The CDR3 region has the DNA TGTGCCAGCAGTGAGAACCCGGGGGTAGGCTCCTACGAGCAGTACTTC. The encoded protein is CASSENPGVGSYEQYF.

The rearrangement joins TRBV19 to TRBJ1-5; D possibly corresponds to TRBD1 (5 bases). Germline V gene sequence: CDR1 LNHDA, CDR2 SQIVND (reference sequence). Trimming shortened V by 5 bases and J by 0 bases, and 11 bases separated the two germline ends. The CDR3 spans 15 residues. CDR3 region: CASSEGEYSNQPQHF. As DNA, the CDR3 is TGTGCCAGTAGTGAAGGGGAGTATAGCAATCAGCCCCAGCATTTT.